Listed below are T cell receptor beta chains from one sample, sequenced in a study of T cells in Graves' hyperthyroidism and ophthalmopathy. TCRdb reanalysed the multiplex PCR reads using MiXCR and keeps one entry per CDR3 protein. The sample records about 350,000 distinct CDR3 sequences, approximately 15% being singletons. The sample taken for sequencing was blood. The receptors originated from a woman in her 30s with Graves' hyperthyroidism. CDR3s include the opening cysteine and the closing phenylalanine or tryptophan. The order of the fields is J gene, V gene, D gene, clone size, CDR3 protein, CDR3 DNA. A D gene is named only where the DNA matches it firmly. Some rows mark clone size as missing; the rest say once, few, many or name a class of expanded clone.

J: TRBJ1-1; V: TRBV20-1; D: NA; size: NA; CDR3: CSARASENTEAFF; DNA: TGCAGTGCTAGGGCTAGCGAGAACACTGAAGCTTTCTTT
J: TRBJ2-1; V: TRBV19; D: TRBD2; size: NA; CDR3: CASSGSGGTYNEQFF; DNA: TGTGCCAGTAGTGGAAGCGGGGGAACCTACAATGAGCAGTTCTTC
J: TRBJ2-5; V: TRBV11-2; D: TRBD2; size: many; CDR3: CASSWGTSGQETQYF; DNA: TGTGCCAGCAGCTGGGGGACTAGCGGACAAGAGACCCAGTACTTC
J: TRBJ2-7; V: TRBV30; D: TRBD2; size: few; CDR3: CAWGRDYEQYF; DNA: TGTGCCTGGGGGAGGGACTACGAGCAGTACTTC
J: TRBJ2-7; V: TRBV30; D: NA; size: NA; CDR3: CAWGDTEQYF; DNA: TGTGCCTGGGGGGACACCGAGCAGTACTTC
J: TRBJ1-1; V: TRBV5-1; D: NA; size: many; CDR3: CASSPPGRINEAFF; DNA: TGCGCCAGCAGCCCCCCTGGACGGATAAATGAAGCTTTCTTT
J: TRBJ2-1; V: TRBV9; D: NA; size: few; CDR3: CASSRTVDEQFF; DNA: TGTGCCAGCAGTAGGACGGTCGATGAGCAGTTCTTC
J: TRBJ2-7; V: TRBV28; D: NA; size: many; CDR3: CASSLYRSDEQYF; DNA: TGTGCCAGCAGTTTATATCGTTCGGACGAGCAGTACTTC
J: TRBJ1-1; V: TRBV12-3/TRBV12-4; D: NA; size: NA; CDR3: CASSSGQVLNTEAFF; DNA: TGTGCCAGCAGTTCGGGGCAGGTTCTGAACACTGAAGCTTTCTTT
J: TRBJ2-3; V: TRBV11-2; D: NA; size: many; CDR3: CASSSLRRGGADTQYF; DNA: TGTGCCAGCAGCTCCCTACGTAGGGGTGGGGCAGATACGCAGTATTTT
J: TRBJ1-2; V: TRBV5-1; D: NA; size: few; CDR3: CASSAGLREPSGYTF; DNA: TGCGCCAGCAGCGCTGGTCTCCGGGAACCAAGCGGCTACACCTTC
J: TRBJ2-3; V: TRBV6-1; D: NA; size: many; CDR3: CASSEGGASTDTQYF; DNA: TGTGCCAGCAGTGAAGGGGGAGCTAGCACAGATACGCAGTATTTT
J: TRBJ2-2; V: TRBV5-4; D: NA; size: few; CDR3: CASSLGAGDTGELFF; DNA: TGTGCCAGCAGCTTGGGAGCCGGGGACACCGGGGAGCTGTTTTTT
J: TRBJ2-1; V: TRBV5-6; D: TRBD1; size: few; CDR3: CASSIRDRVYNEQFF; DNA: TGTGCCAGCAGCATCCGGGACAGGGTCTACAATGAGCAGTTCTTC
J: TRBJ2-7; V: TRBV7-2; D: NA; size: many; CDR3: CASSLASLVTGEQYF; DNA: TGTGCCAGCAGCTTAGCGAGTTTAGTTACGGGCGAGCAGTACTTC
J: TRBJ2-7; V: TRBV28; D: NA; size: many; CDR3: CASSFSVVVVQGTPILSSYEQYF; DNA: TGTGCCAGCAGTTTCTCCGTAGTGGTAGTCCAGGGGACGCCAATTCTATCTTCCTACGAGCAGTACTTC
J: TRBJ2-4; V: TRBV30; D: TRBD2; size: NA; CDR3: CAWHRLGGRAGSKNIQYF; DNA: TGTGCCTGGCACAGACTAGGCGGGAGGGCCGGGTCCAAAAACATTCAGTACTTC
J: TRBJ2-1; V: TRBV6-5; D: TRBD2; size: many; CDR3: CASSYRGLGTSRSYNEQFF; DNA: TGTGCCAGCAGTTACAGGGGCCTCGGGACTAGTAGGTCCTACAATGAGCAGTTCTTC
J: TRBJ2-1; V: TRBV12-3/TRBV12-4; D: NA; size: many; CDR3: CASSLTGAYNEQFF; DNA: TGTGCCAGCAGTTTAACGGGAGCCTACAATGAGCAGTTCTTC
J: TRBJ2-6; V: TRBV7-6; D: NA; size: many; CDR3: CASSSSVASRANVLTF; DNA: TGTGCCAGCAGCTCGTCGGTTGCCTCTAGGGCCAACGTCCTGACTTTC
J: TRBJ2-3; V: TRBV7-2; D: NA; size: many; CDR3: CASSAYTDTQYF; DNA: TGTGCCAGCAGCGCATACACAGATACGCAGTATTTT
J: TRBJ2-7; V: TRBV6-1; D: NA; size: many; CDR3: CASRLLTEYEQYF; DNA: TGTGCCAGCAGACTTTTGACAGAGTACGAGCAGTACTTC
J: TRBJ2-2; V: TRBV12-3/TRBV12-4; D: NA; size: few; CDR3: CASSWDWGELFF; DNA: TGTGCCAGCAGTTGGGACTGGGGGGAGCTGTTTTTT
J: TRBJ2-2; V: TRBV6-1; D: NA; size: many; CDR3: CASLLNRNTGELFF; DNA: TGTGCCAGCCTCCTCAATCGGAACACCGGGGAGCTGTTTTTT
J: TRBJ1-5; V: TRBV20-1; D: TRBD1; size: few; CDR3: CSATATGRHNQPQHF; DNA: TGCAGTGCTACCGCGACAGGGAGGCACAATCAGCCCCAGCATTTT
J: TRBJ1-1; V: TRBV20-1; D: NA; size: NA; CDR3: CSASNGGGTEAFF; DNA: TGCAGTGCTAGTAACGGTGGGGGCACTGAAGCTTTCTTT
J: TRBJ2-7; V: TRBV2; D: NA; size: many; CDR3: CASSEYGGKDPYEQYF; DNA: TGTGCCAGCAGTGAATACGGAGGGAAAGACCCCTACGAGCAGTACTTC
J: TRBJ2-7; V: TRBV7-9; D: NA; size: many; CDR3: CASSSDRSSYEQYF; DNA: TGTGCCAGCAGCTCCGACAGGAGCTCCTACGAGCAGTACTTC
J: TRBJ2-1; V: TRBV24-1; D: TRBD1; size: many; CDR3: CATSDVSGQGTDEQFF; DNA: TGTGCCACCAGTGATGTATCGGGACAGGGTACTGATGAGCAGTTCTTC
J: TRBJ2-3; V: TRBV7-7; D: NA; size: few; CDR3: CASSLTGLSTDTQYF; DNA: TGTGCTAGCAGCCTGACAGGCCTTAGCACAGATACGCAGTATTTT
J: TRBJ2-1; V: TRBV20-1; D: NA; size: few; CDR3: CSVIGINSYNEQFF; DNA: TGCAGTGTAATCGGGATAAACTCCTACAATGAGCAGTTCTTC
J: TRBJ2-3; V: TRBV28; D: TRBD1; size: NA; CDR3: CASSLYGTGVPLSTDTQYF; DNA: TGTGCCAGCAGTTTATATGGGACAGGGGTCCCTCTCAGCACAGATACGCAGTATTTT
J: TRBJ2-7; V: TRBV12-3/TRBV12-4; D: TRBD1; size: many; CDR3: CASSSGQPYEQYF; DNA: TGTGCCAGCAGCTCGGGACAGCCTTACGAGCAGTACTTC
J: TRBJ2-7; V: TRBV28; D: NA; size: many; CDR3: CASSTRQGTAHEQYF; DNA: TGTGCCAGCAGCACACGCCAGGGGACGGCCCACGAGCAGTACTTC
J: TRBJ1-4; V: TRBV28; D: NA; size: many; CDR3: CATLKPPKEKLFF; DNA: TGTGCCACTCTCAAGCCGCCCAAGGAAAAACTGTTTTTT
J: TRBJ1-1; V: TRBV27; D: NA; size: many; CDR3: CASKGRHPNTEAFF; DNA: TGTGCCAGCAAGGGTAGACACCCGAACACTGAAGCTTTCTTT
J: TRBJ2-3; V: TRBV5-1; D: NA; size: few; CDR3: CASSPRQGGNTQYF; DNA: TGCGCCAGCAGCCCGCGACAGGGAGGGAATACGCAGTATTTT
J: TRBJ2-7; V: TRBV7-9; D: TRBD1; size: NA; CDR3: CASSSQEGQGVVSEQYF; DNA: TGTGCCAGCAGCTCCCAGGAAGGACAGGGGGTAGTCTCCGAGCAGTACTTC
J: TRBJ2-7; V: TRBV27; D: TRBD2; size: NA; CDR3: CASKGLAGAGEQYF; DNA: TGTGCCAGCAAGGGTCTAGCGGGAGCAGGAGAGCAGTACTTC
J: TRBJ1-1; V: TRBV6-5; D: NA; size: NA; CDR3: CASSYGGGAAEAFF; DNA: TGTGCCAGCAGTTACGGCGGGGGGGCGGCTGAAGCTTTCTTT
J: TRBJ1-4; V: TRBV9; D: TRBD1; size: NA; CDR3: CASSLTGGREKLFF; DNA: TGTGCCAGCAGCTTGACAGGGGGCCGAGAAAAACTGTTTTTT
J: TRBJ1-2; V: TRBV20-1; D: TRBD1; size: many; CDR3: CSAPITGGADYGYTF; DNA: TGCAGTGCGCCGATCACAGGGGGCGCGGACTATGGCTACACCTTC
J: TRBJ2-2; V: TRBV6-2/TRBV6-3; D: NA; size: NA; CDR3: CASSPTPGKGTTGELFF; DNA: TGTGCCAGCAGCCCCACACCGGGAAAGGGGACCACCGGGGAGCTGTTTTTT
J: TRBJ1-4; V: TRBV11-2; D: NA; size: many; CDR3: CASSLYSRGEKLFF; DNA: TGTGCCAGCAGCTTATACTCCCGGGGTGAAAAACTGTTTTTT
J: TRBJ2-7; V: TRBV2; D: NA; size: many; CDR3: CASRPGGANSEQYF; DNA: TGTGCCAGCCGTCCCGGAGGTGCTAATAGCGAGCAGTACTTC
J: TRBJ2-5; V: TRBV10-3; D: NA; size: NA; CDR3: CATAVTGETQYF; DNA: TGTGCCACCGCTGTGACGGGAGAGACCCAGTACTTC
J: TRBJ2-3; V: TRBV18; D: NA; size: NA; CDR3: CASSQVQGTDTEYF; DNA: TGTGCCAGCTCACAAGTGCAGGGCACAGATACGGAGTATTTT
J: TRBJ2-5; V: TRBV12-3/TRBV12-4; D: NA; size: many; CDR3: CASRSLAQQETQYF; DNA: TGTGCCAGCAGGTCTTTAGCCCAACAAGAGACCCAGTACTTC
J: TRBJ2-2; V: TRBV28; D: NA; size: many; CDR3: CASSLTPSNTGELFF; DNA: TGTGCCAGCAGTTTAACCCCCTCGAACACCGGGGAGCTGTTTTTT
J: TRBJ2-2; V: TRBV29-1; D: NA; size: few; CDR3: CSVATRLTGELFF; DNA: TGCAGCGTTGCGACTAGACTCACCGGGGAGCTGTTTTTT
J: TRBJ2-1; V: TRBV7-2; D: NA; size: NA; CDR3: CASSLGPLNEQFF; DNA: TGTGCCAGCAGCTTAGGGCCCCTCAATGAGCAGTTCTTC
J: TRBJ1-3; V: TRBV19; D: NA; size: NA; CDR3: CATGNAGNTIYF; DNA: TGTGCCACGGGGAACGCTGGAAACACCATATATTTT
J: TRBJ1-6; V: TRBV30; D: NA; size: many; CDR3: CAWTADVAPLHF; DNA: TGTGCCTGGACGGCGGATGTGGCACCCCTCCACTTT
J: TRBJ1-2; V: TRBV10-3; D: NA; size: many; CDR3: CAIKRGGGYTF; DNA: TGTGCCATCAAGAGGGGCGGTGGCTACACCTTC
J: TRBJ2-1; V: TRBV11-3; D: TRBD1; size: many; CDR3: CASSTPGQSAQFF; DNA: TGTGCCAGCAGCACCCCGGGACAGTCGGCGCAGTTCTTC
J: TRBJ2-3; V: TRBV5-8; D: NA; size: NA; CDR3: CASSPGRLPTDTQYF; DNA: TGTGCCAGCAGCCCCGGCAGACTTCCCACAGATACGCAGTATTTT
J: TRBJ2-7; V: TRBV19; D: TRBD1; size: NA; CDR3: CASRFETGGNYEQYF; DNA: TGTGCCAGTAGGTTCGAGACAGGGGGGAACTACGAGCAGTACTTC